This section outlines one T cell receptor beta chain sequence together with its context. The entry originates in a study of blood T cell repertoires in COVID-19. Overall study context: From T cells, B-cell-depleted T cells, or PBMCs came the material, which was cDNA or gDNA.

In the source study's methods: Nucleated cell number was recorded as an estimate derived from reference gene primer amplification. The assay was immunoSEQ multiplex PCR, and TCRdb's table has in-frame clones only and misses some. The V and J calls and clone size come from that table; D and trimming were worked out from the DNA. Among almost 350,000 clones listed, about 92% were seen once. The Seattle patients, enrolled during active infection, were followed longitudinally. The receptor's source is a woman in her sixties or seventies with COVID-19, enrolled during active disease. Input material: peripheral blood.

CDR3 protein: CASSSGLAVKEQYF. The CDR3 coding sequence is TGCGCCAGCAGCTCCGGACTAGCGGTGAAGGAGCAGTACTTC. This sequence joins TRBV5-1 and TRBJ2-7, with 10 bases aligning to TRBD2. The CDR3 is made up of 14 amino acids. Germline values: CDR1 SGHRS, CDR2 YFSETQ. V shed 3 bases and J 7 bases; nucleotides not matched to a gene: 7.